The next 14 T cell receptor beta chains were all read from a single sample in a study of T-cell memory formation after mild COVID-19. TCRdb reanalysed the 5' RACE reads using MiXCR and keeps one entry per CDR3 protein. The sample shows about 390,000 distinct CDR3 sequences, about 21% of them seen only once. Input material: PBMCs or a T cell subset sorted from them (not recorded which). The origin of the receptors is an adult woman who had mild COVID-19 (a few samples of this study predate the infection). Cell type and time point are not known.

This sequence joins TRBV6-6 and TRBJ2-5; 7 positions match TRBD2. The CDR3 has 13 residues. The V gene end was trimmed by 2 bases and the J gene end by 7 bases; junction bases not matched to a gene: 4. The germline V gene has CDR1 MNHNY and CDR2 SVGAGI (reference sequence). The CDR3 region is CASSYDWGGTQYF. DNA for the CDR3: TGTGCCAGCAGTTACGACTGGGGGGGGACCCAGTACTTC.

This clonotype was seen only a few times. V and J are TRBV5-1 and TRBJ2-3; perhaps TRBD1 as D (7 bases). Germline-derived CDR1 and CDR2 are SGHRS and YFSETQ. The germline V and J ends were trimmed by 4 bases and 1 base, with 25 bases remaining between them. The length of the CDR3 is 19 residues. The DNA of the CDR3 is TGCGCCAGCAGCCTACCGATAGGGACCGACAGGGAGGGCACAGATACGCAGTATTTT. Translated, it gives CASSLPIGTDREGTDTQYF. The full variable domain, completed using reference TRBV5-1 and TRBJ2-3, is KAGVTQTPRYLIKTRGQQVTLSCSPISGHRSVSWYQQTPGQGLQFLFEYFSETQRNKGNFPGRFSGRQFSNSRSEMNVSTLELGDSALYLCASSLPIGTDREGTDTQYFGPGTRLTVL.

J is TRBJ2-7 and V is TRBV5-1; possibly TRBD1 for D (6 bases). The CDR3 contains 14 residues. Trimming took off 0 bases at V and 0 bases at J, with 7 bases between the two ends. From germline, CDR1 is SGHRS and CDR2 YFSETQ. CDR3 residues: CASSLGQASYEQYF. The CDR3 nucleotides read TGCGCCAGCAGCTTGGGACAGGCCTCCTACGAGCAGTACTTC.

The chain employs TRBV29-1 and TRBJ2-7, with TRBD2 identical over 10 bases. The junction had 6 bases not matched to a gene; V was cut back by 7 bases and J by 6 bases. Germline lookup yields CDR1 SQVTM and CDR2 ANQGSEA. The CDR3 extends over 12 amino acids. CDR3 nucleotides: TGCAGCGCCGAGGGGACTAGCGCCGAGCAGTACTTC. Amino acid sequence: CSAEGTSAEQYF.

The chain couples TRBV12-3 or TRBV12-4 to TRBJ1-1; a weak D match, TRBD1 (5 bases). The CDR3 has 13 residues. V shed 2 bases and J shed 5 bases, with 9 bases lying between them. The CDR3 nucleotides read TGTGCCAGCAGTTTAAGCTGGGGGACTGAAGCTTTCTTT. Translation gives CASSLSWGTEAFF.

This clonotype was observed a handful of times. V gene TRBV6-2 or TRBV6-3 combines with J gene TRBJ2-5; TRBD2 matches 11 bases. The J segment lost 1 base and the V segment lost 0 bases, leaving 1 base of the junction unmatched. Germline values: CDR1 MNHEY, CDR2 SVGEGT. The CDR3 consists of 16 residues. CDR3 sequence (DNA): TGTGCCAGCAGTTACTCCCTAGCGGGGGGCCAAGAGACCCAGTACTTC. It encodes CASSYSLAGGQETQYF.

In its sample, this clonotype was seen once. As DNA, the CDR3 is TGTGCCAGCAGCCTAGAGGGGGCCCCTCCCCATCATACGCAGTATTTT. Encoded protein: CASSLEGAPPHHTQYF. The rearrangement uses TRBV7-6 and TRBJ2-3; 7 nucleotides line up with TRBD1. The germline CDR1 and CDR2 sequences are SGHVS and FNYEAQ. The V and J ends lost 5 bases and 7 bases, in that order; junction bases with no gene match: 15. CDR3 length equals 16 residues.

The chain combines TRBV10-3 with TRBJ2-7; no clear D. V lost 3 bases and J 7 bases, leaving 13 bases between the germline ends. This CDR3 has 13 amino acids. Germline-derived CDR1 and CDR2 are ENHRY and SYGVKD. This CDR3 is CAISDPRVGEQYF. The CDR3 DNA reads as TGTGCCATCAGTGACCCACGGGTGGGAGAGCAGTACTTC.

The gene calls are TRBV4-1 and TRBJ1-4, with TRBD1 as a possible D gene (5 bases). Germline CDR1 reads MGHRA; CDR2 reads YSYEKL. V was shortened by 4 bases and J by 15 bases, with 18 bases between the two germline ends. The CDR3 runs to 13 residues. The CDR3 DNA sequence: TGCGCCAGCAGCCTCCTGGAGCAGGGCAAGGTGTTTTTT. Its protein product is CASSLLEQGKVFF.

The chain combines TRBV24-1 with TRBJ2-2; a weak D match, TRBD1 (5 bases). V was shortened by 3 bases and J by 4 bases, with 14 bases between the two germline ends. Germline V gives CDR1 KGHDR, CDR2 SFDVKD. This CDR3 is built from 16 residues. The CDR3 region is CATSDPRQTATGELFF. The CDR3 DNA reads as TGTGCCACCAGTGATCCCAGACAGACCGCCACCGGGGAGCTGTTTTTT.

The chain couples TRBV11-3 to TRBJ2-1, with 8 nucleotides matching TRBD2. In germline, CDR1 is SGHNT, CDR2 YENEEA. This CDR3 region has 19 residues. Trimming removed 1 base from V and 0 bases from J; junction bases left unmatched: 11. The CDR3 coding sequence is TGTGCCAGCAGCTTAGGGGCTAGCGGGTACCGTAGCTCCTACAATGAGCAGTTCTTC. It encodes CASSLGASGYRSSYNEQFF. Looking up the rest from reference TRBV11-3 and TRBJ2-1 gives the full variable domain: EAGVVQSPRYKIIEKKQPVAFWCNPISGHNTLYWYLQNLGQGPELLIRYENEEAVDDSQLPKDRFSAERLKGVDSTLKIQPAELGDSAVYLCASSLGASGYRSSYNEQFFGPGTRLTVL.

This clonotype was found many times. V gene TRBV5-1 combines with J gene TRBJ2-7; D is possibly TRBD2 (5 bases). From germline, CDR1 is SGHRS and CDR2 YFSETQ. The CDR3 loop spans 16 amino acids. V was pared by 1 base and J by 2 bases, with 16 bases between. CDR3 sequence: CASSLMSGALAYEQYF. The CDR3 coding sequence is TGCGCCAGCAGCTTGATGAGCGGCGCCCTGGCCTACGAGCAGTACTTC. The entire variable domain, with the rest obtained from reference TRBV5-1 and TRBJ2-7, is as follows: KAGVTQTPRYLIKTRGQQVTLSCSPISGHRSVSWYQQTPGQGLQFLFEYFSETQRNKGNFPGRFSGRQFSNSRSEMNVSTLELGDSALYLCASSLMSGALAYEQYFGPGTRLTVT.

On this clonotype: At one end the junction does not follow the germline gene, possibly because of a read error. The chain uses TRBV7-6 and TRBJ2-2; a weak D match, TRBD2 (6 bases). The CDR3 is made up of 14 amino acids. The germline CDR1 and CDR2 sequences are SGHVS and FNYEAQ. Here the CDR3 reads CASSILPGVGELFF. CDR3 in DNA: TGTGCCAGCAGCATACTTCCGGGGGTCGGGGAGTTGTTTTTT.

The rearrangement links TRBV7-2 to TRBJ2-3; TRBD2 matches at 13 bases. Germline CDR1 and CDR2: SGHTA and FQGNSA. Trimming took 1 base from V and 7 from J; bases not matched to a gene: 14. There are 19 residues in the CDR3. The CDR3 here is CASSLVPILLAGGPNTQYF. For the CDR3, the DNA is TGTGCCAGCAGCTTAGTACCTATACTACTAGCGGGAGGGCCGAATACGCAGTATTTT. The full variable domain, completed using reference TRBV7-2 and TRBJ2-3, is GAGVSQSPSNKVTEKGKDVELRCDPISGHTALYWYRQSLGQGLEFLIYFQGNSAPDKSGLPSDRFSAERTGGSVSTLTIQRTQQEDSAVYLCASSLVPILLAGGPNTQYFGPGTRLTVL.